This T cell receptor beta chain was profiled in a study of brain T cells in children with intractable seizures. Study results and caveats: Clones missing pre-surgery may reflect undersampling of that blood sample.

In the case of this clone: Antigen unknown.

Only in-frame clones appear in the TCRdb table, and some are missing; sequencing was by immunoSEQ multiplex PCR. The table records around 340,000 clones, over 85% of them present only once. Per germline, CDR1 SGHAT and CDR2 FQNNGV. The V segment lost 4 bases and the J segment 5 bases; nucleotides outside the gene matches: 2. This CDR3 is built from 13 residues. Time point: blood from clinic visit 5 months post-surgery; TSC patient then seizure free. Sequencing was limited to surgery cases with top T cell transcript signatures in brain tissue. Patients received at least one anti-epileptic drug before surgery.

The rearrangement uses TRBV11-2 and TRBJ2-3; 8 bases match TRBD1. The starting material was peripheral blood, obtained more than 4 months after surgery. This sequence originates from a boy less than two years old with tuberous sclerosis and intractable seizures. CDR3 residues: CASSSGQGDTQYF. CDR3 coding DNA: TGTGCCAGCAGCTCCGGACAGGGAGATACGCAGTATTTT.